The rows below give T cell receptor beta chains drawn from one sample of a study of beta chain features in type 1 diabetes. Method: immunoSEQ multiplex PCR; TCRdb's copy keeps in-frame clones and lacks some. Of nearly 350,000 clones listed, roughly a tenth were seen once; the top ten hold 0.9% to 1.1%. The specimen sequenced was central memory CD4+ T cells from blood. The receptor set was obtained from a man aged 30 to 39 with type 1 diabetes. The CDR3 runs from the conserved cysteine through the conserved F or W. A D gene is named only where the DNA matches it firmly. Some rows mark clone size as missing; the rest say once, few, many or name a class of expanded clone.

D: -; J: TRBJ1-2; V: TRBV18; size: -; length: 12; CDR3: CASSPGGHGYTF; DNA: TGTGCCAGCTCACCGGGGGGTCACGGCTACACCTTC
D: TRBD1; J: TRBJ2-7; V: TRBV27; size: few; length: 15; CDR3: CASGSRQGRPYEQYF; DNA: TGTGCCAGCGGATCTCGACAGGGGAGGCCCTACGAGCAGTACTTC
D: -; J: TRBJ1-1; V: TRBV27; size: -; length: 14; CDR3: CASSLQGKGTEAFF; DNA: TGTGCCAGCAGTTTACAGGGGAAAGGCACTGAAGCTTTCTTT
D: TRBD1; J: TRBJ2-1; V: TRBV2; size: few; length: 14; CDR3: CASRVDRGVNEQFF; DNA: TGTGCCAGCAGGGTGGACAGGGGGGTAAATGAGCAGTTCTTC
D: TRBD1; J: TRBJ2-6; V: TRBV5-4; size: -; length: 18; CDR3: CASSTGTGRLSGANVLTF; DNA: TGTGCCAGCAGCACCGGGACAGGGCGCCTCTCTGGGGCCAACGTCCTGACTTTC
D: TRBD1; J: TRBJ2-2; V: TRBV5-1; size: -; length: 15; CDR3: CASNLQGADTGELFF; DNA: TGCGCCAGCAATTTACAGGGGGCGGACACCGGGGAGCTGTTTTTT
D: -; J: TRBJ1-2; V: TRBV25-1; size: -; length: 11; CDR3: CASSRNYGYTF; DNA: TGTGCCAGCAGTCGTAACTATGGCTACACCTTC
D: -; J: TRBJ1-5; V: TRBV7-2; size: few; length: 15; CDR3: CASSLLWGSNQPQHF; DNA: TGTGCCAGCAGCTTACTTTGGGGTAGCAATCAGCCCCAGCATTTT
D: -; J: TRBJ1-1; V: TRBV5-1; size: -; length: 13; CDR3: CASSGVGNTEAFF; DNA: TGCGCCAGCAGCGGTGTGGGAAACACTGAAGCTTTCTTT
D: TRBD1; J: TRBJ2-5; V: TRBV28; size: few; length: 16; CDR3: CASSRRGLGPERAQYF; DNA: TGTGCCAGCAGCCGCAGGGGGCTGGGTCCGGAGCGGGCCCAGTACTTC
D: -; J: TRBJ1-5; V: TRBV19; size: few; length: 13; CDR3: CASSIENQGPQHF; DNA: TGTGCCAGTAGTATTGAGAATCAGGGGCCCCAGCATTTT
D: TRBD1; J: TRBJ1-1; V: TRBV7-9; size: few; length: 15; CDR3: CASSTRQGANTEAFF; DNA: TGTGCCAGCAGCACCAGACAGGGGGCAAACACTGAAGCTTTCTTT